The entry below describes one T cell receptor beta chain. Its antigen is as yet unknown. Trimming left V 3 bases short and J 2 bases short, with 11 bases between. The CDR3 extends over 15 amino acids. Germline loops: CDR1 SQVTM, CDR2 ANQGSEA. The data are from a study of T cells after yellow fever vaccination. One entry per CDR3 protein, called by TCRdb with MiXCR from the 5' RACE reads. The sample contains 600,000 to 750,000 distinct CDR3 sequences, around an eighth of which appear only once. Broader study findings: The secondary response peaked faster, at day 5 versus 15, but was weaker.

The source material was PBMCs, sampled on the day of the yellow fever booster vaccination. The chain recombines TRBV29-1 with TRBJ2-6, with D uncertain. This TCR derives from a man in his thirties or forties who received the YFV17D yellow fever vaccine. Written as DNA, the CDR3 is TGCAGCGTTGAGGGGTCTGCGGCTGGGGCCAACGTCCTGACTTTC. Translation gives CSVEGSAAGANVLTF.